A selection of T cell receptor beta chains follows, all from one sample in a study of neoadjuvant anti-PD-1 for oral cavity cancer. Measured with immunoSEQ multiplex PCR; TCRdb has only the in-frame clones, and not every one. The sample has 80,000 to 95,000 clones, roughly 80% seen once. This material consisted of PBMCs, taken before nivolumab (anti-PD-1) treatment. These receptors were taken from a person aged 35 to 85 with oral cavity squamous cell carcinoma. Each CDR3 is given with its conserved first and last residue. Only part of the rows carry a size: once, few, many, or a class if the clone is expanded.

clone_size: .
v_call: TRBV29-1
j_call: TRBJ1-1
cdr3_aa: CSVKDGPEAFF

clone_size: once
v_call: TRBV5-5
j_call: TRBJ2-7
cdr3_aa: CASSRTGGNYEQYF

clone_size: .
v_call: TRBV28
j_call: TRBJ1-1
cdr3_aa: CASTDRTTEAFF

clone_size: .
v_call: TRBV11-2
j_call: TRBJ2-7
cdr3_aa: CASSLDLGGAYEQYF

clone_size: .
v_call: TRBV4-2
j_call: TRBJ2-2
cdr3_aa: CASSQGEPGAGELFF

clone_size: .
v_call: TRBV10-3
j_call: TRBJ1-1
cdr3_aa: CAISEDKGMNTEAFF

clone_size: .
v_call: TRBV2
j_call: TRBJ1-1
cdr3_aa: CAGRRYTEAFF

clone_size: .
v_call: TRBV15
j_call: TRBJ2-7
cdr3_aa: CATSRLDSVEQYF

clone_size: .
v_call: TRBV6-6
j_call: TRBJ1-3
cdr3_aa: CASNVRDRGNTIYF

clone_size: .
v_call: TRBV19
j_call: TRBJ1-2
cdr3_aa: CASTREGTPNYGYTF

clone_size: .
v_call: TRBV5-4
j_call: TRBJ2-1
cdr3_aa: CASSLWEGTSSVEQFF

clone_size: .
v_call: TRBV9
j_call: TRBJ2-2
cdr3_aa: CASSPTAGNTGELFF

clone_size: .
v_call: TRBV18
j_call: TRBJ2-1
cdr3_aa: CASSLLGLAGVGNEQFF

clone_size: .
v_call: TRBV9
j_call: TRBJ2-7
cdr3_aa: CASSSRPTREAEQYF

clone_size: few
v_call: TRBV5-1
j_call: TRBJ1-2
cdr3_aa: CASSTGQTPNYGYTF

clone_size: few
v_call: TRBV7-6
j_call: TRBJ1-3
cdr3_aa: CASSSWTDGNTIYF

clone_size: .
v_call: TRBV7-9
j_call: TRBJ1-1
cdr3_aa: CASSLIRPGGYVKGTEAFF

clone_size: once
v_call: TRBV9
j_call: TRBJ2-1
cdr3_aa: CASSVVGKEQFF

clone_size: .
v_call: TRBV7-9
j_call: TRBJ1-5
cdr3_aa: CASSLGEDQPQHF

clone_size: .
v_call: TRBV11-3
j_call: TRBJ2-1
cdr3_aa: CASSLSQGVYNEQFF

clone_size: .
v_call: TRBV19
j_call: TRBJ2-1
cdr3_aa: CASRPSGMGEQFF

clone_size: .
v_call: TRBV29-1
j_call: TRBJ2-1
cdr3_aa: CSVDGQGDNEQFF

clone_size: once
v_call: TRBV2
j_call: TRBJ2-1
cdr3_aa: CASRRAGGRDEQFF

clone_size: once
v_call: TRBV20-1
j_call: TRBJ1-2
cdr3_aa: CSADPSVGYTF

clone_size: .
v_call: TRBV5-1
j_call: TRBJ2-3
cdr3_aa: CASRPGLGSDTQYF

clone_size: .
v_call: TRBV28
j_call: TRBJ2-7
cdr3_aa: CASSGGGDYEQYF

clone_size: .
v_call: TRBV5-5
j_call: TRBJ2-7
cdr3_aa: CASSLGLAELPYEQYF

clone_size: .
v_call: TRBV29-1
j_call: TRBJ1-1
cdr3_aa: CSAVDWGTEAFF

clone_size: .
v_call: TRBV5-8
j_call: TRBJ2-5
cdr3_aa: CASSAGLAGSETQYF

clone_size: .
v_call: TRBV27
j_call: TRBJ1-5
cdr3_aa: CASSRGGNQPQHF

clone_size: .
v_call: TRBV2
j_call: TRBJ2-6
cdr3_aa: CASSVAGRSGANVLTF

clone_size: .
v_call: TRBV6-5
j_call: TRBJ2-7
cdr3_aa: CASRQMYEQYF

clone_size: once
v_call: TRBV2
j_call: TRBJ2-5
cdr3_aa: CASSEESGSFGTQYF

clone_size: .
v_call: TRBV6-1
j_call: TRBJ1-3
cdr3_aa: CASSSARFSGNTIYF

clone_size: .
v_call: TRBV6-1
j_call: TRBJ2-1
cdr3_aa: CASSEGMWAQFF

clone_size: .
v_call: TRBV27
j_call: TRBJ2-1
cdr3_aa: CASSLIRGERNEQFF

clone_size: .
v_call: TRBV30
j_call: TRBJ2-2
cdr3_aa: CAWGTYLGELFF

clone_size: .
v_call: TRBV19
j_call: TRBJ2-2
cdr3_aa: CASSMWPGADGELFF

clone_size: .
v_call: TRBV27
j_call: TRBJ1-5
cdr3_aa: CASSSGQGDQPQHF

clone_size: once
v_call: TRBV5-1
j_call: TRBJ2-5
cdr3_aa: CASSSGGEQETQYF

clone_size: .
v_call: TRBV6-6
j_call: TRBJ2-3
cdr3_aa: CASSYSIPNTQYF

clone_size: .
v_call: TRBV10-3
j_call: TRBJ2-3
cdr3_aa: CAIKGRAGDGLDTQYF

clone_size: .
v_call: TRBV5-1
j_call: TRBJ2-5
cdr3_aa: CASGGREETQYF

clone_size: .
v_call: TRBV28
j_call: TRBJ2-7
cdr3_aa: CASSLVGLASYYEQYF

clone_size: .
v_call: TRBV5-1
j_call: TRBJ2-7
cdr3_aa: CASSPRRDITYEQYF